The 8 T cell receptor beta chains given below trace back to one sample, sequenced in a study of patients and donors after allogeneic stem cell transplantation. TCRdb redid the calling of the RT-PCR reads with MiXCR, one entry per CDR3 protein. This sample has about 230,000 distinct CDR3 sequences; 13% to 15% occur once, and the top ten carry roughly 11%. Sequencing input: blood, either unsorted or a sorted T cell fraction (not recorded which). Every receptor here comes from a human donor who was either an allogeneic HSCT recipient or a stem cell or donor lymphocyte infusion donor (not recorded which). It is not recorded whose cells these are; they may come from a transplant donor.

V is TRBV12-3 or TRBV12-4 and J is TRBJ2-1; 10 nucleotides line up with TRBD2. The junction had 5 bases not matched to a gene; V was cut back by 6 bases and J by 0 bases. The CDR3 is 16 amino acids. In nucleotides, the CDR3 is TGTGCCAGCAGCCGAAGCGGGGGGGGCTCCTACAATGAGCAGTTCTTC. This gives the protein CASSRSGGGSYNEQFF.

The V call is TRBV20-1, the J call TRBJ2-1; weak D call: TRBD1 (7 bases). The V gene's germline CDR1 is DFQATT and CDR2 SNEGSKA (reference sequence). Trimming cost V 0 bases and J 7 bases, with 10 bases left between them. This CDR3 comprises 13 residues. The CDR3 DNA is TGCAGTGCTAGAGACCCAGGGGGGAATGAGCAGTTCTTC. Amino acids: CSARDPGGNEQFF.

This clonotype was counted ten times or more. The chain couples TRBV29-1 to TRBJ1-2, with TRBD1 matching over 10 bases. The germline CDR1 and CDR2 sequences are SQVTM and ANQGSEA. This CDR3 has 14 residues. V lost 0 bases to trimming and J lost 5 bases; unmatched junction nucleotides: 3. The CDR3 sequence: CSVEDTGQGYGYTF. CDR3 DNA: TGCAGCGTTGAAGATACGGGACAGGGGTATGGCTACACCTTC.

This clonotype was counted ten times or more. The chain recombines TRBV20-1 with TRBJ2-1; 9 bases are shared with TRBD2. Per germline, CDR1 DFQATT and CDR2 SNEGSKA (reference sequence). V lost 5 bases and J lost 12; bases outside the gene matches: 2. This CDR3 contains 10 residues. The CDR3 sequence is CSAGTSRQFF. The CDR3 bases are TGCAGTGCTGGGACTAGCCGGCAGTTCTTC.

V is TRBV9 and J is TRBJ2-5; 12 positions agree with TRBD2. The V gene end was trimmed by 4 bases and the J gene end by 5 bases; junction bases not matched to a gene: 6. The CDR3 has 15 amino acids. Germline V CDR1 and CDR2: SGDLS, YYNGEE. This CDR3 reads CASSPRLAGVETQYF. The CDR3 region has the DNA TGTGCCAGCAGCCCTCGACTAGCGGGGGTTGAGACCCAGTACTTC.

In this sample, this clonotype turned up a few times. The CDR3 DNA reads TGTGCCAGCAGCCTTCGGGGGGCCGGCTATGGCTACACCTTC. It specifies CASSLRGAGYGYTF. The J gene is TRBJ1-2, the V gene TRBV7-2; weak D call: TRBD1 (6 bases). The germline gives CDR1 SGHTA, CDR2 FQGNSA. CDR3 length: 14 residues. V dropped 5 bases and J dropped 4 bases, with 14 bases sitting between them.

This clonotype was found a few times. The chain uses TRBV6-1 and TRBJ2-1; D is unclear. V lost 2 bases and J 8 bases, leaving 7 bases between the germline ends. The CDR3 contains 12 residues. The germline gives CDR1 MNHNS, CDR2 SASEGT. In DNA form, the CDR3 reads TGTGCCAGCAGTGAATTTCCCTATGAGCAGTTCTTC. It is translated as CASSEFPYEQFF.

This clonotype was observed a handful of times. This chain links TRBV7-6 with TRBJ2-1; 7 bases align to TRBD1. Germline V gene lookup returns CDR1 SGHVS and CDR2 FNYEAQ. The V segment lost 6 bases and the J segment 6 bases; nucleotides outside the gene matches: 8. The CDR3 has 14 residues. DNA for the CDR3: TGTGCCAGCAGTTTTGCAGGGGGATCCAATGAGCAGTTCTTC. Its translation is CASSFAGGSNEQFF.